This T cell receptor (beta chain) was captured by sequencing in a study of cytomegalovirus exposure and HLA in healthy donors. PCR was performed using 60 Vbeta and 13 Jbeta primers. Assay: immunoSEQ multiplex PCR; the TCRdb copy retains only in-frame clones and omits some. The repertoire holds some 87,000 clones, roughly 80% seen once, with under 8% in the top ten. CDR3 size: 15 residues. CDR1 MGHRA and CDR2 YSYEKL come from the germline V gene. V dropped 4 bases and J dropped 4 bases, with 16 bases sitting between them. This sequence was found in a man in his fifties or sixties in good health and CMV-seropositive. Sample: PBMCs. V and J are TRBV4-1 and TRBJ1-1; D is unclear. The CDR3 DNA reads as TGCGCCAGCAGCCCCCGAGAGGGTCTATTCACTGAAGCTTTCTTT. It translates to CASSPREGLFTEAFF.